The present T cell receptor beta chain was sequenced within a study of T cell repertoires in cytomegalovirus infection (dated by TCRdb to about 2019). As for the study more broadly: Donor HLA type was relevant to the analysis, because carriage of CMV infection together with the matching HLA type was indicated by public TCR beta signatures. Paper-wide results and their limitations: In both this cohort and an independent cohort of more than 350 donors, the cumulative frequency of public TCR beta family members distinguished carriers of CMV infection plus the relevant HLA type. The ex vivo response was dominated by HLA-C-restricted CMV-specific TCR beta clonotypes, and the single most frequent clonotype in two of eight donors was supplied by these HLA-C-restricted clonotypes.

In its sample, this clonotype was seen a few times. Its antigen remains unidentified. Nothing much larger sits one base from this clone, and base qualities are not available. The reads were generated on an Illumina HiSeq 1500. TCRdb passed the public sequencing reads through fastp at Q25 and MiXCR, retaining productive beta sequences. CDR3 protein sequences are deduplicated, and each keeps its most common genes and DNA. The sample table shows some 120,000 distinct CDR3 sequences, and roughly a tenth are seen once. The ten largest clones take up roughly 29% of the sample. Reading from cysteine to phenylalanine, the CDR3 counts 15 amino acids. Of all the DNA, just the CDR3 is kept, 45 bases in frame from base 1. Trimming leaves V shorter by 5 bases and J shorter by 5 bases, with the junction holding 8 bases beyond the gene matches. The germline V gene (reference sequence) provides CDR1 GTSNPN and CDR2 SVGIG.

Recombination joined TRBV30 with TRBJ2-5, with 13 bases aligning to TRBD2. Sequenced: PBMCs, sequenced either directly or after in vitro stimulation (not recorded which). This receptor was taken from a human donor in good health (CMV status not recorded). Some clones in this sample may be carry-over from other donors' samples. This receptor has the CDR3 CAWQRGLAGVETQYF. The DNA sequence is TGTGCCTGGCAGAGAGGACTAGCGGGAGTGGAGACCCAGTACTTC.